This T cell receptor beta chain was retrieved from a study of response to subunit inactivated influenza vaccine. Study findings and constraints: Authors suggested each seasonal flu vaccination may recruit only limited numbers of new T cells.

This clonotype turned up a few times. Its antigen is undetermined. Germline V CDR1 and CDR2: LNHDA, SQIVND (reference sequence). There are 16 residues in the CDR3. V shed 7 bases, J shed 9 bases, and the junction held 12 bases outside the gene matches. TCRdb independently ran MiXCR on the RT-PCR reads; one entry per CDR3 protein. The sample records roughly 700,000 distinct CDR3 sequences, approximately 15% being singletons. This chain connects TRBV19 to TRBJ2-3; 14 nucleotides line up with TRBD2. The sequencing used PBMCs from blood, collected 14 days before vaccination. The sequence derives from a man aged 45 to 65 who received an inactivated influenza vaccine. In nucleotides, the CDR3 is TGTGCCAGTACAAAGGGACTAGCGGGAGCGCCCCAAACGCAGTATTTT. Amino acid sequence: CASTKGLAGAPQTQYF.